This TCR beta chain appears in the sequencing data of a study of T cells in Graves' hyperthyroidism and ophthalmopathy. Turning to the study itself: Pretreatment peripheral blood was obtained at initial diagnosis. Whole-study findings and limits: In the blood, most expanded thyroid clonotypes above 0.001 appeared as well. Prediction of ophthalmopathy progression came a median around 7.1 months pre-onset.

Researchers amplified the TCR beta CDR3 regions from RNA transcripts. Researchers ran a first-round RT-PCR on the TCR CDR3 using the HTBI primer set. Via MiXCR, TCRdb re-called the multiplex PCR reads, giving one row per CDR3 protein. Found here are around 440,000 distinct CDR3 sequences, about 15% of them singletons; the top ten hold around 14%. Diagnoses rested on clinical symptoms, serum thyroxine and TRAb, thyroid ultrasound and orbital computed tomography. The germline gives CDR1 SGHVS, CDR2 FQNEAQ. This CDR3 region has 14 residues. Trimming stripped 5 bases from V and 0 bases from J, with 8 bases between. This clonotype was recorded at least ten times. Its matching antigen is unknown.

The chain recombines TRBV7-8 with TRBJ1-3; D not certain. The clonotype comes from a woman in her late teens or twenties with Graves' hyperthyroidism. Material for sequencing was blood. CDR3 in amino acids: CASSHKNSGNTIYF. The DNA for the CDR3 is TGTGCCAGCAGCCACAAAAACTCTGGAAACACCATATATTTT.